The rows below give T cell receptor beta chains drawn from one sample of a study of T cells after yellow fever vaccination. From the 5' RACE reads, TCRdb called clonotypes with MiXCR, one entry per CDR3 protein. The top ten hold more than 15% of the sample, which has about 370,000 distinct CDR3 sequences, 9.5% to 13% seen once. This sample comprised PBMCs, obtained on the day of the first yellow fever vaccination. The source is a man aged 18 to 30 who received the YFV17D yellow fever vaccine. Each CDR3 is given with its conserved first and last residue.

v_call cdr3_aa
TRBV2 CASRGGLGPFNEQFF
TRBV4-3 CASSQDSEETQYF
TRBV5-1 CASPGGGENEQYF
TRBV30 CAWGGGGSGGHTQYF
TRBV9 CASSVDGANGETQYF
TRBV5-6 CASSRWGNQPQHF
TRBV12-3/TRBV12-4 CASSSSGNQETQYF
TRBV6-2/TRBV6-3 CASSSRRDQGFDTQYF
TRBV9 CASSAHGGVPNSPLHF
TRBV29-1 CSVEDSTGRETQYF
TRBV28 CASSTPGDQETQYF
TRBV4-1 CASSQDNLGRGNEQFF
TRBV29-1 CSVTSGGRPGTDTQYF
TRBV3-1 CASSPLGGPSYNEQFF
TRBV7-2 CASRRTGVLTPQHF
TRBV16 CASSPQARYSNQPQHF
TRBV7-2 CASSLTAPGQFF
TRBV5-1 CASSLWGNGEKLFF
TRBV20-1 CSASVGAGDTQYF
TRBV4-1 CASSQGRAGGYYNEQFF
TRBV15 CATSRYRVGNSGNTIYF
TRBV7-9 CASSLALAGYNEQFF
TRBV7-2 CASSFSQRAQYF
TRBV18 CASSSGRSAEKLFF
TRBV7-9 CASSLGQGIYEQYF
TRBV7-9 CASSPYLRRGRETQYF
TRBV29-1 CSVEVYLNTEAFF
TRBV11-1 CASSGYGGPNTEAFF
TRBV5-1 CASSLGRLAGATSTDTQYF
TRBV27 CASSLSDGYGYTF
TRBV5-6 CASSRGPSDTSYEQYF
TRBV7-3 CASSNGTGISNEQFF
TRBV6-2/TRBV6-3 CASSYSGYGYTF
TRBV4-2 CASSQLAKGTGDSGELFF
TRBV20-1 CSARGDITHEQYF
TRBV5-1 CASSTGTSGGYEQYF
TRBV5-1 CASSSWTAANTGELFF
TRBV7-6 CASSASTGELFF
TRBV4-3 CASSWSLDNEQFF
TRBV20-1 CSARAGTGLSGANVLTF
TRBV5-6 CASSRRTDFYGYTF
TRBV11-2 CASRTSGRKYNEQFF
TRBV28 CASSIRPGTGGGSYGYTF
TRBV7-9 CASSLSGRGLVTQYF
TRBV11-2 CASSSPGDSHNEQFF
TRBV4-3 CASSHRQGTYGYTF